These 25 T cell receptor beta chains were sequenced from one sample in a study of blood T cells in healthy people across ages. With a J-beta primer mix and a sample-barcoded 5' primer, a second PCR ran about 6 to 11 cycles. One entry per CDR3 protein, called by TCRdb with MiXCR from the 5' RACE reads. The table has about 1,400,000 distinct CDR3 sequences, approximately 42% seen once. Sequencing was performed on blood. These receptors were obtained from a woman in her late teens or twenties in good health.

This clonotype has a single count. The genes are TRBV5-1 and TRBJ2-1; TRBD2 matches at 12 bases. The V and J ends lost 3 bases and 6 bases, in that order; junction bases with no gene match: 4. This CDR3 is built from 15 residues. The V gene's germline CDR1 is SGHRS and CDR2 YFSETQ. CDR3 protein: CASSWTSGDFNEQFF. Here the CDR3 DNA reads TGCGCCAGCAGCTGGACTAGCGGGGATTTCAATGAGCAGTTCTTC.

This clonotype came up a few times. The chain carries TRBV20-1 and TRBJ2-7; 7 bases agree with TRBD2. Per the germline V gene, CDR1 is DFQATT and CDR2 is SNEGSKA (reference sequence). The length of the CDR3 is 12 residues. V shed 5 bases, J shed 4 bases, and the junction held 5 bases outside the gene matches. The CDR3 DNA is TGCAGTGCTCGGGACTACCAGTACGAGCAGTACTTC. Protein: CSARDYQYEQYF.

CDR3 in DNA: TGTGCCAGCAGTTACTATGGGGTAATGAAGGATTCACCCCTCCACTTT. Translated: CASSYYGVMKDSPLHF. The chain joins TRBV6-5 to TRBJ1-6; D is uncertain. CDR1 and CDR2 from the germline V gene are MNHEY and SVGAGI. CDR3 length: 16 residues. The ends were cut back, 1 base at V and 8 bases at J, with 15 bases in the middle.

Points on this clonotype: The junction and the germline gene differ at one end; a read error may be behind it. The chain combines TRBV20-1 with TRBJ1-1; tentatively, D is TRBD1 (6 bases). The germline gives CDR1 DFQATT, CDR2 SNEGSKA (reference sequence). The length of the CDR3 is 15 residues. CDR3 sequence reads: CSTRESTGHNTEAFF. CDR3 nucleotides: TGCAGTACTAGAGAGTCCACAGGGCACAACACTGAAGCTTTCTTT.

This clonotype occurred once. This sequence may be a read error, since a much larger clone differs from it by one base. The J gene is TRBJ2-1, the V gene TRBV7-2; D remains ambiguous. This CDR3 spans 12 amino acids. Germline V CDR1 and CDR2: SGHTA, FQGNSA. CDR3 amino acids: CVSSLAFNEQFF. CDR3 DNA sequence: TGTGTCAGCAGCTTAGCTTTCAATGAGCAGTTCTTC.

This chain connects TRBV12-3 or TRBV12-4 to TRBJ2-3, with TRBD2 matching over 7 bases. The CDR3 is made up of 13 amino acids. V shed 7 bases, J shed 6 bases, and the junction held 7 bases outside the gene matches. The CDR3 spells CASTQGGADTQYF. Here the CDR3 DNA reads TGTGCCAGCACCCAGGGAGGGGCGGATACGCAGTATTTT.

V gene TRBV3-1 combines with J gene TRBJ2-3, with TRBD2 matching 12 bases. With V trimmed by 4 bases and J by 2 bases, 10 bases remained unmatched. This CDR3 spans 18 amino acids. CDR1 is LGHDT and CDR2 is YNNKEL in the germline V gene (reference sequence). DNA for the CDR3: TGTGCCAGCAGCCTACAGGGCCTAGCGGGAGGGCCCACAGATACGCAGTATTTT. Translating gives CASSLQGLAGGPTDTQYF.

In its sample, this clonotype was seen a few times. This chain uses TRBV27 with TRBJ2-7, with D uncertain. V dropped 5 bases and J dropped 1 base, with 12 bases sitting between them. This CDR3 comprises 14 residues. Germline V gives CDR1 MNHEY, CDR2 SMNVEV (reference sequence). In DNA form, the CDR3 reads TGTGCCAGCAGTATCGCGGCCCAGTCCTACGAGCAGTACTTC. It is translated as CASSIAAQSYEQYF.

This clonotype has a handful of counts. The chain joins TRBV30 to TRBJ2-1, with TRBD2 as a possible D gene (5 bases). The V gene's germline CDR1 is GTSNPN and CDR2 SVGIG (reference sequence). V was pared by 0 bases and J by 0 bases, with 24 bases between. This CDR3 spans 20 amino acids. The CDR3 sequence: CAWSVRSKTSRTDSYNEQFF. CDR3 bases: TGTGCCTGGAGTGTCAGGTCCAAAACAAGTAGGACTGACTCCTACAATGAGCAGTTCTTC.

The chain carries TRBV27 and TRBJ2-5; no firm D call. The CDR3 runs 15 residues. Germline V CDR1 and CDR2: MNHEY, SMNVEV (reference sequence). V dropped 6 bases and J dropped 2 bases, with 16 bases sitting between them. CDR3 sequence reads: CASRSGSVGQETQYF. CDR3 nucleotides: TGTGCCAGCAGATCCGGTTCCGTCGGACAAGAGACCCAGTACTTC.

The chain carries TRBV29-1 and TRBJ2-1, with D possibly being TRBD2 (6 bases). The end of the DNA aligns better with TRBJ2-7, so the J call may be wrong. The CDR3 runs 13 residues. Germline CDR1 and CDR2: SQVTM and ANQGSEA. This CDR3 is CSVLGAGYNEQYF. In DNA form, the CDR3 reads TGCAGCGTGCTGGGAGCGGGCTACAATGAGCAGTACTTC.

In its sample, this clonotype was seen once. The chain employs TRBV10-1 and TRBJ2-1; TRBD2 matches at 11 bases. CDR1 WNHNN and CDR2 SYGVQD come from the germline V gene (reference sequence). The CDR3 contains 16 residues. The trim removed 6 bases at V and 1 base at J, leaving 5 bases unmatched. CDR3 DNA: TGCGCCAGCAGCGGGTTAGCGGGGGGGTCCTACAATGAGCAGTTCTTC. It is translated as CASSGLAGGSYNEQFF.

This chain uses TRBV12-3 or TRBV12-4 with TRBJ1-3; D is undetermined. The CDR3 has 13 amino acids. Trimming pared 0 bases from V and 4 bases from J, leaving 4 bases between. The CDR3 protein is CASSLAQGNTIYF. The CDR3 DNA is TGTGCCAGCAGTTTAGCGCAGGGAAACACCATATATTTT.

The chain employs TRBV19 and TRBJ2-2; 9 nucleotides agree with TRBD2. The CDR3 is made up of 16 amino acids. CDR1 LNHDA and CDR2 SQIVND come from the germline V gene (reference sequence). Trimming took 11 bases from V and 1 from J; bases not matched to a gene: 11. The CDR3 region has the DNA TGTGCCGGCCAGTCTCTGCGGGGGGGGAACACCGGGGAGCTGTTTTTT. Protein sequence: CAGQSLRGGNTGELFF.

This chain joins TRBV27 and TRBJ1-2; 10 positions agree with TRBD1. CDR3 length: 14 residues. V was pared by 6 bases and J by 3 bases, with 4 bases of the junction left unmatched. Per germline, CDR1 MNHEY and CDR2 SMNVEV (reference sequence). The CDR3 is CASRRQGADYGYTF. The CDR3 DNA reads TGTGCCAGCAGACGACAGGGGGCTGACTATGGCTACACCTTC.

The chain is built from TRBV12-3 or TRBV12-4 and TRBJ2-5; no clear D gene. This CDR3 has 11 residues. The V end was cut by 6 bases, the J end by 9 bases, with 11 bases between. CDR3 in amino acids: CASSHSAAQYF. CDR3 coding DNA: TGTGCCAGCAGCCATAGTGCGGCCCAGTACTTC.

CDR3 sequence reads: CASRLADSSYNEQFF. CDR3 nucleotide sequence: TGTGCCAGCAGGTTAGCGGACAGCTCCTACAATGAGCAGTTCTTC. The rearrangement links TRBV6-6 to TRBJ2-1; either TRBD1 or TRBD2 may fit D (6 bases each). V was cut by 6 bases and J by 0 bases, with 12 bases left in between. The CDR3 is 15 residues long. Germline-derived CDR1 and CDR2 are MNHNY and SVGAGI (reference sequence).

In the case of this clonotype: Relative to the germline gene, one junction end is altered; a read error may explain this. Here the CDR3 DNA reads TGTGCCGGCAGTTACGGGACAGGGTTTTCTAATCAGCCCCAGCATTTT. Its protein product is CAGSYGTGFSNQPQHF. The chain combines TRBV7-2 with TRBJ1-5; 9 nucleotides agree with TRBD1. Germline V gene lookup returns CDR1 SGHTA and CDR2 FQGNSA. The CDR3 is made up of 16 amino acids.

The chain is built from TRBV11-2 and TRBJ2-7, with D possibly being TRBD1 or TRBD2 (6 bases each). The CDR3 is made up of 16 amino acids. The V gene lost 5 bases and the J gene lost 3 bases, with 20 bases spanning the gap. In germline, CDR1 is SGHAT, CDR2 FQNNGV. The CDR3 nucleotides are TGTGCCAGCAGCCCCGGAGGGGGAGGAGGGTTCTACGAGCAGTACTTC. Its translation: CASSPGGGGGFYEQYF.

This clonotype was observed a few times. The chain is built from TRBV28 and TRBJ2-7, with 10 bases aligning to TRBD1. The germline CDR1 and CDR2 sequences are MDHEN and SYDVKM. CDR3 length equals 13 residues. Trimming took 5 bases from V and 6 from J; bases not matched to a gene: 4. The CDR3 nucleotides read TGTGCCAGCAGTGGGGGACAGGGGACCGAGCAGTACTTC. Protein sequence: CASSGGQGTEQYF.

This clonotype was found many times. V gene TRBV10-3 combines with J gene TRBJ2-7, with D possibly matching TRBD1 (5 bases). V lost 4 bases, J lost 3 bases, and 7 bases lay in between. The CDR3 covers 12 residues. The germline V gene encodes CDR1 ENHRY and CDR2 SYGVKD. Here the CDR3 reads CAISGDSYEQYF. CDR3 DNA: TGTGCCATCAGTGGCGACAGCTACGAGCAGTACTTC.

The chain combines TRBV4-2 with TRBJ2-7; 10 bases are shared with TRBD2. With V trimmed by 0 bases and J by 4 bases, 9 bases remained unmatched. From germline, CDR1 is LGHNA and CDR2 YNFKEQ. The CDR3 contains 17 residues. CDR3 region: CASSQDQSSGSKYEQYF. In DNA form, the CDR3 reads TGTGCCAGCAGCCAAGATCAGTCTAGCGGGAGCAAATACGAGCAGTACTTC.

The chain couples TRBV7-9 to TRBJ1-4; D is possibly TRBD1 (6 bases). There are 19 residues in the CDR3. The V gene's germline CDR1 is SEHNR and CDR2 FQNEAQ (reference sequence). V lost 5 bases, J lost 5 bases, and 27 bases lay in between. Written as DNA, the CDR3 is TGTGCCAGCAGCCCCCGGGACAAAGCGGCGGTGGATGACAATGAAAAACTGTTTTTT. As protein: CASSPRDKAAVDDNEKLFF.

The CDR3 spells CASKRDYKETQYF. CDR3 DNA: TGTGCCAGCAAAAGGGACTATAAAGAGACCCAGTACTTC. The J gene is TRBJ2-5, the V gene TRBV25-1, with 7 bases matching TRBD2. CDR1 is MGHDK and CDR2 is SYGVNS in the germline V gene. The CDR3 is 13 amino acids. The V gene end was trimmed by 7 bases and the J gene end by 3 bases; junction bases not matched to a gene: 5. Filled out from reference TRBV25-1 and TRBJ2-5, the complete variable domain reads EADIYQTPRYLVIGTGKKITLECSQTMGHDKMYWYQQDPGMELHLIHYSYGVNSTEKGDLSSESTVSRIRTEHFPLTLESARPSHTSQYLCASKRDYKETQYFGPGTRLLVL.

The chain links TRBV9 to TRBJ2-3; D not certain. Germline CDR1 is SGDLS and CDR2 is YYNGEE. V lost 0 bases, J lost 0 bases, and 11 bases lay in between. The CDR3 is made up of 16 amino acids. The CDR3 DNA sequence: TGTGCCAGCAGCGTAGGTCAGACCTATAGCACAGATACGCAGTATTTT. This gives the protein CASSVGQTYSTDTQYF.